This T cell receptor beta chain came from a study of somatic mutations in cytotoxic T cells in rheumatoid arthritis. Study overall: Peripheral blood samples of 30 ml EDTA were taken from patients directly after diagnosis and before treatment. The authors flow-sorted some V beta antibody-stained T-cell populations at nearly 100% purity, including V beta1+ cells that they sequenced for TCRB.

This CDR3 is built from 12 residues. V was clipped by 7 bases and J by 5 bases, with 11 bases between them. Germline CDR1 reads LNHDA; CDR2 reads SQIVND (reference sequence). This clone was detected once. The investigators isolated CD4+ and CD8+ cells by positive magnetic bead selection and checked their purity by flow cytometry. Produced via immunoSEQ multiplex PCR; TCRdb's table is partial and in-frame only. The sample has roughly 13,000 clones, roughly 87% seen once. The sample was CD8+ T cells sorted from blood. The sequence derives from an adult with rheumatoid arthritis. V is TRBV19 and J is TRBJ1-1; a possible D gene is TRBD1 (6 bases). The CDR3 protein is CASTTGQTEAFF. The DNA of the CDR3 is TGTGCCAGTACTACTGGACAGACTGAAGCTTTCTTT.